The rows below give T cell receptor beta chains drawn from one sample of a study of cytomegalovirus exposure and HLA in healthy donors. Assay: immunoSEQ multiplex PCR; the TCRdb copy retains only in-frame clones and omits some. The repertoire holds fewer than 150,000 clones, with 78% as singletons. Sequencing used PBMCs. The source of these receptors is a male donor in good health and CMV-seronegative. Both conserved end residues are part of each CDR3. Fields, in order: clone size, D gene, CDR3 length, V gene, J gene, CDR3 protein, CDR3 DNA. The D gene is left open where the match is weak. Expanded clones are given a class, and other clones once, few, many or no size at all.

abundance: once; d_gene: NA; len: 11; v_gene: TRBV20-1; j_gene: TRBJ1-1; CDR3aa: CSARSGWIAFF; CDR3nt: TGCAGTGCTAGGTCAGGGTGGATAGCTTTCTTT
abundance: few; d_gene: TRBD2; len: 19; v_gene: TRBV5-1; j_gene: TRBJ2-3; CDR3aa: CASGSGEGLGIVSTDTQYF; CDR3nt: TGCGCCAGCGGGTCCGGGGAGGGCCTGGGGATCGTCAGCACAGATACGCAGTATTTT
abundance: NA; d_gene: NA; len: 14; v_gene: TRBV19; j_gene: TRBJ1-1; CDR3aa: CASGVGSPYTEAFF; CDR3nt: TGTGCCAGTGGGGTGGGGAGTCCCTACACTGAAGCTTTCTTT
abundance: NA; d_gene: NA; len: 15; v_gene: TRBV19; j_gene: TRBJ1-1; CDR3aa: CASSIDHGGRGEAFF; CDR3nt: TGTGCCAGTAGTATAGATCATGGAGGCCGCGGGGAAGCTTTCTTT
abundance: NA; d_gene: TRBD2; len: 19; v_gene: TRBV4-2; j_gene: TRBJ2-3; CDR3aa: CASSQDQGETSGTTDTQYF; CDR3nt: TGTGCCAGCAGCCAAGATCAAGGAGAGACTAGCGGGACCACAGATACGCAGTATTTT
abundance: NA; d_gene: TRBD2; len: 17; v_gene: TRBV11-2; j_gene: TRBJ2-1; CDR3aa: CASSSAGLAGDYNEQFF; CDR3nt: TGTGCCAGCAGCTCAGCTGGGCTAGCGGGAGACTACAATGAGCAGTTCTTC
abundance: once; d_gene: NA; len: 15; v_gene: TRBV7-2; j_gene: TRBJ1-4; CDR3aa: CASSPQQGPNEKLFF; CDR3nt: TGTGCCAGCAGCCCCCAACAGGGACCGAATGAAAAACTGTTTTTT
abundance: NA; d_gene: TRBD1; len: 12; v_gene: TRBV7-2; j_gene: TRBJ1-2; CDR3aa: CASSPRTGGYTF; CDR3nt: TGTGCCAGCAGCCCCCGGACAGGGGGCTACACCTTC
abundance: once; d_gene: TRBD2; len: 17; v_gene: TRBV4-3; j_gene: TRBJ2-2; CDR3aa: CASSQPGTSGFTGELFF; CDR3nt: TGCGCCAGTAGCCAGCCCGGGACTAGCGGGTTCACCGGGGAGCTGTTTTTT
abundance: NA; d_gene: TRBD2; len: 15; v_gene: TRBV7-9; j_gene: TRBJ2-5; CDR3aa: CASSLSASGQETQYF; CDR3nt: TGTGCCAGCAGCTTATCTGCTAGCGGCCAAGAGACCCAGTACTTC
abundance: once; d_gene: TRBD2; len: 16; v_gene: TRBV29-1; j_gene: TRBJ2-7; CDR3aa: CSVETEAGEEPYEQYF; CDR3nt: TGCAGCGTTGAAACCGAAGCGGGAGAGGAGCCCTACGAGCAGTACTTC
abundance: NA; d_gene: NA; len: 15; v_gene: TRBV6-5; j_gene: TRBJ1-5; CDR3aa: CASSYGGVGNQPQHF; CDR3nt: TGTGCCAGCAGTTACGGGGGCGTCGGCAATCAGCCCCAGCATTTT
abundance: NA; d_gene: TRBD2; len: 14; v_gene: TRBV7-9; j_gene: TRBJ2-5; CDR3aa: CATGLGGSSETQYF; CDR3nt: TGTGCCACGGGCCTGGGCGGGAGCTCTGAGACCCAGTACTTC
abundance: NA; d_gene: NA; len: 16; v_gene: TRBV27; j_gene: TRBJ2-5; CDR3aa: CASSRSWGGTRETQYF; CDR3nt: TGTGCCAGCAGTCGAAGTTGGGGTGGGACACGAGAGACCCAGTACTTC
abundance: NA; d_gene: NA; len: 15; v_gene: TRBV6-6; j_gene: TRBJ1-5; CDR3aa: CASSYYRDNNQPQHF; CDR3nt: TGTGCCAGCAGTTACTACCGGGACAATAATCAGCCCCAGCATTTT
abundance: NA; d_gene: TRBD1; len: 19; v_gene: TRBV5-1; j_gene: TRBJ2-7; CDR3aa: CASSLYDRGRNGRSYEQYF; CDR3nt: TGCGCCAGCAGCCTTTATGACAGGGGTAGAAACGGGAGATCTTACGAGCAGTACTTC
abundance: once; d_gene: TRBD1; len: 15; v_gene: TRBV2; j_gene: TRBJ2-3; CDR3aa: CASTRQGETVDTQYF; CDR3nt: TGTGCCAGCACCAGACAGGGTGAAACAGTAGATACGCAGTATTTT
abundance: NA; d_gene: NA; len: 12; v_gene: TRBV11-3; j_gene: TRBJ1-1; CDR3aa: CASSLGRAEAFF; CDR3nt: TGTGCCAGCAGCTTAGGGAGGGCTGAAGCTTTCTTT
abundance: NA; d_gene: TRBD2; len: 15; v_gene: TRBV5-1; j_gene: TRBJ2-1; CDR3aa: CASSLAAGDYNEQFF; CDR3nt: TGCGCCAGCAGCTTGGCAGCGGGGGACTACAATGAGCAGTTCTTC
abundance: NA; d_gene: NA; len: 14; v_gene: TRBV6-1; j_gene: TRBJ1-4; CDR3aa: CASSEGVTNEKLFF; CDR3nt: TGTGCCAGCAGTGAGGGAGTGACTAATGAAAAACTGTTTTTT
abundance: NA; d_gene: TRBD1; len: 12; v_gene: TRBV6-5; j_gene: TRBJ1-2; CDR3aa: CASSWGTGAYTF; CDR3nt: TGTGCCAGCAGTTGGGGCACAGGGGCTTACACCTTC
abundance: NA; d_gene: TRBD2; len: 17; v_gene: TRBV7-9; j_gene: TRBJ2-2; CDR3aa: CSSSLGTSGFRAGELFF; CDR3nt: TGTTCCAGCAGCCTGGGGACTAGCGGGTTCCGCGCCGGGGAGCTGTTTTTT
abundance: NA; d_gene: TRBD1; len: 14; v_gene: TRBV6-5; j_gene: TRBJ2-7; CDR3aa: CASSSGQGVHEQYF; CDR3nt: TGTGCCAGCAGCTCCGGACAGGGGGTTCACGAGCAGTACTTC
abundance: NA; d_gene: TRBD1; len: 15; v_gene: TRBV10-3; j_gene: TRBJ1-2; CDR3aa: CAISESGQGHYGYTF; CDR3nt: TGTGCCATCAGTGAGTCTGGACAGGGCCACTATGGCTACACCTTC
abundance: NA; d_gene: TRBD1; len: 14; v_gene: TRBV5-1; j_gene: TRBJ2-7; CDR3aa: CASSPGTVLYEQYF; CDR3nt: TGCGCCAGCAGCCCCGGGACAGTCCTGTACGAGCAGTACTTC
abundance: NA; d_gene: NA; len: 13; v_gene: TRBV7-3; j_gene: TRBJ1-1; CDR3aa: CASSLGGMDVAFF; CDR3nt: TGTGCCAGCAGCTTAGGGGGGATGGATGTAGCTTTCTTT
abundance: NA; d_gene: NA; len: 15; v_gene: TRBV4-3; j_gene: TRBJ1-3; CDR3aa: CASSQEGRAGNTIYF; CDR3nt: TGCGCCAGCAGCCAAGAAGGCCGGGCTGGAAACACCATATATTTT
abundance: few; d_gene: NA; len: 16; v_gene: TRBV13; j_gene: TRBJ2-2; CDR3aa: CASRPRAHPNTGELFF; CDR3nt: TGTGCCAGCAGGCCGCGGGCGCACCCGAACACCGGGGAGCTGTTTTTT
abundance: NA; d_gene: NA; len: 14; v_gene: TRBV7-9; j_gene: TRBJ1-1; CDR3aa: CASSFSGGATEAFF; CDR3nt: TGTGCCAGCAGCTTCTCGGGGGGGGCGACTGAAGCTTTCTTT
abundance: NA; d_gene: NA; len: 16; v_gene: TRBV6-1; j_gene: TRBJ1-5; CDR3aa: CASSVPLRGPNQPQHF; CDR3nt: TGTGCCAGCAGTGTCCCACTCAGGGGCCCCAATCAGCCCCAGCATTTT
abundance: once; d_gene: NA; len: 15; v_gene: TRBV5-1; j_gene: TRBJ2-1; CDR3aa: CASLEPGEQNNEQFF; CDR3nt: TGCGCCAGCTTAGAACCGGGAGAGCAAAACAATGAGCAGTTCTTC
abundance: NA; d_gene: TRBD2; len: 17; v_gene: TRBV9; j_gene: TRBJ2-3; CDR3aa: CASSVGPSGSGADTQYF; CDR3nt: TGTGCCAGCAGCGTGGGTCCTAGCGGGAGTGGTGCAGATACGCAGTATTTT
abundance: NA; d_gene: NA; len: 14; v_gene: TRBV6-1; j_gene: TRBJ2-7; CDR3aa: CASSEGTGGYEQYF; CDR3nt: TGTGCCAGCAGTGAAGGTACAGGTGGCTACGAGCAGTACTTC
abundance: NA; d_gene: NA; len: 13; v_gene: TRBV11-2; j_gene: TRBJ1-2; CDR3aa: CASSPTGGYGYTF; CDR3nt: TGTGCCAGCAGCCCGACAGGCGGCTATGGCTACACCTTC
abundance: few; d_gene: NA; len: 14; v_gene: TRBV30; j_gene: TRBJ1-2; CDR3aa: CAWGGRIFNYGYTF; CDR3nt: TGTGCCTGGGGGGGGAGGATTTTTAACTATGGCTACACCTTC
abundance: few; d_gene: TRBD1; len: 13; v_gene: TRBV6-1; j_gene: TRBJ1-5; CDR3aa: CASTLDRVQPQHF; CDR3nt: TGTGCCAGCACCCTGGACAGGGTCCAGCCCCAGCATTTT
abundance: NA; d_gene: TRBD2; len: 17; v_gene: TRBV7-7; j_gene: TRBJ2-1; CDR3aa: CASSHWPPSGPYNEQFF; CDR3nt: TGTGCTAGCAGCCATTGGCCGCCTAGCGGGCCTTACAATGAGCAGTTCTTC
abundance: few; d_gene: NA; len: 14; v_gene: TRBV27; j_gene: TRBJ1-2; CDR3aa: CASSSSRGVYGYTF; CDR3nt: TGTGCCAGCAGTTCAAGCAGGGGAGTCTATGGCTACACCTTC
abundance: NA; d_gene: NA; len: 14; v_gene: TRBV5-4; j_gene: TRBJ2-1; CDR3aa: CASSSEIVANEQFF; CDR3nt: TGTGCCAGCAGCTCGGAGATTGTAGCTAATGAGCAGTTCTTC
abundance: NA; d_gene: NA; len: 15; v_gene: TRBV7-9; j_gene: TRBJ2-3; CDR3aa: CASSFSTSSTDTQYF; CDR3nt: TGTGCCAGCAGCTTCTCCACAAGTAGCACAGATACGCAGTATTTT
abundance: many; d_gene: NA; len: 15; v_gene: TRBV15; j_gene: TRBJ2-2; CDR3aa: CATSGLDSLTGELFF; CDR3nt: TGTGCCACCAGCGGACTGGACAGCCTCACCGGGGAGCTGTTTTTT